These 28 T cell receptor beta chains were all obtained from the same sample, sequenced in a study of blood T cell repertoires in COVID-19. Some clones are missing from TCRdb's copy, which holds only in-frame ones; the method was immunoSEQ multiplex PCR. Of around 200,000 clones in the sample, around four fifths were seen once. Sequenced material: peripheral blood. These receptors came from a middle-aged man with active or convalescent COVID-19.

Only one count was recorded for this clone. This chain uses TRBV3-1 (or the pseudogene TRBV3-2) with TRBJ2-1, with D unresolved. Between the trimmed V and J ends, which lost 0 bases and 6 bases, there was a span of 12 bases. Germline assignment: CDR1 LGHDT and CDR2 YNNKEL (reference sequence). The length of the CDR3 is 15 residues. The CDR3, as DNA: TGTGCCAGCAGCCAAGATTTGTTAGCCAGCAATGAGCAGTTCTTC. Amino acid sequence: CASSQDLLASNEQFF.

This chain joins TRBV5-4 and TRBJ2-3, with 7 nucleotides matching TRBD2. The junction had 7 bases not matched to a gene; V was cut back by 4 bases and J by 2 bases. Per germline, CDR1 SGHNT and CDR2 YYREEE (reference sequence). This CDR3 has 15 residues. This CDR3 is CASSITSDPTDTQYF. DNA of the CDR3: TGTGCCAGCAGCATCACTAGCGACCCCACAGATACGCAGTATTTT.

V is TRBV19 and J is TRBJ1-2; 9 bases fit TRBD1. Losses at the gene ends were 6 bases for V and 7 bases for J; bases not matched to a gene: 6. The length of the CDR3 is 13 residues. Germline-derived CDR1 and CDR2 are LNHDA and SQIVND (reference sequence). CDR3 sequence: CASRPGQGSGYTF. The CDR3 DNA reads TGTGCCAGTAGGCCGGGACAGGGCAGTGGCTACACCTTC. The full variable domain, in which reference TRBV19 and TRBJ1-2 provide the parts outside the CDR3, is DGGITQSPKYLFRKEGQNVTLSCEQNLNHDAMYWYRQDPGQGLRLIYYSQIVNDFQKGDIAEGYSVSREKKESFPLTVTSAQKNPTAFYLCASRPGQGSGYTFGSGTRLTVV.

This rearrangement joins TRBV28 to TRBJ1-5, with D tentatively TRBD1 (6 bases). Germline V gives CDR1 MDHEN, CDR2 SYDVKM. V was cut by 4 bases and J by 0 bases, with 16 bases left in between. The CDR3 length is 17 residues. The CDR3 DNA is TGTGCCAGCAGTTCGGGGGGCCCCACCTATAGCAATCAGCCCCAGCATTTT. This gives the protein CASSSGGPTYSNQPQHF.

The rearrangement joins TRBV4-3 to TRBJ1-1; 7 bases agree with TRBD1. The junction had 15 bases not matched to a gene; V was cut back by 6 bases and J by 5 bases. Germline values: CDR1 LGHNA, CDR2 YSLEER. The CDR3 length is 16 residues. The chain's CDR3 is CASRTEAGGERTEAFF. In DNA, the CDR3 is TGCGCCAGCAGAACGGAGGCAGGGGGAGAGAGGACTGAAGCTTTCTTT.

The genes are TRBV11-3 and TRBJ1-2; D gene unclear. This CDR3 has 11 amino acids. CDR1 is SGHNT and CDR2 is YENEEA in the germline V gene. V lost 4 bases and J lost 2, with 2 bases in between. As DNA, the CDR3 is TGTGCCAGCAGCTCAAACTATGGCTACACCTTC. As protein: CASSSNYGYTF. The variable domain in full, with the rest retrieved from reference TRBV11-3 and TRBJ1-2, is EAGVVQSPRYKIIEKKQPVAFWCNPISGHNTLYWYLQNLGQGPELLIRYENEEAVDDSQLPKDRFSAERLKGVDSTLKIQPAELGDSAVYLCASSSNYGYTFGSGTRLTVV.

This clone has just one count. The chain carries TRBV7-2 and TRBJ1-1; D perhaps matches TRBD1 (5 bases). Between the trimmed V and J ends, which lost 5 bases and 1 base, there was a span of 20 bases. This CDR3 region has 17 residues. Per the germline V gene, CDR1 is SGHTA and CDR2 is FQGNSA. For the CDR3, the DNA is TGTGCCAGCAGCCACGGGGGGAGTGGACTCTCGAACACTGAAGCTTTCTTT. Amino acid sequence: CASSHGGSGLSNTEAFF.

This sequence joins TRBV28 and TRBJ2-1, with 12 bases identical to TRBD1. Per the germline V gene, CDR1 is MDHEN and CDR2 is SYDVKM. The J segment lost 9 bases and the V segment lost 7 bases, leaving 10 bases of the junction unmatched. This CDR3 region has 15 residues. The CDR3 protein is CASNGWGQGAREQFF. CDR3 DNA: TGTGCCAGCAACGGATGGGGACAGGGGGCGCGTGAGCAGTTCTTC. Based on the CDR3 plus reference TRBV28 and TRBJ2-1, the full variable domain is DVKVTQSSRYLVKRTGEKVFLECVQDMDHENMFWYRQDPGLGLRLIYFSYDVKMKEKGDIPEGYSVSREKKERFSLILESASTNQTSMYLCASNGWGQGAREQFFGPGTRLTVL.

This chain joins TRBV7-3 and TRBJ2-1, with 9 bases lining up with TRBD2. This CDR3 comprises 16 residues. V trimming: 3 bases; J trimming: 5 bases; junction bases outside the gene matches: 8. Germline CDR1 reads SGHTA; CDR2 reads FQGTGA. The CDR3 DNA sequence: TGTGCCAGCAGCTTGTTACCTAGCGGGGCTCACAATGAGCAGTTCTTC. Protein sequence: CASSLLPSGAHNEQFF.

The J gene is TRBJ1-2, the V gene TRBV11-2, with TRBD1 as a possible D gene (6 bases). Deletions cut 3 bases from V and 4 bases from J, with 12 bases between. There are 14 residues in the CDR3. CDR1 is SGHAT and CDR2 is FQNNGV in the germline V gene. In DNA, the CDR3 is TGTGCCAGCAGCTTTCCTACAGGGTCCTATGGCTACACCTTC. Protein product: CASSFPTGSYGYTF.

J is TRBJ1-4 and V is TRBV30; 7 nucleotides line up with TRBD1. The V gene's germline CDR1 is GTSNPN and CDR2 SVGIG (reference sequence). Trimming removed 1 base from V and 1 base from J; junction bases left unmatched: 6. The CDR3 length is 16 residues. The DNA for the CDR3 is TGTGCCTGGAGTGAAGGAACAGGGGAAACTAATGAAAAACTGTTTTTT. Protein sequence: CAWSEGTGETNEKLFF.

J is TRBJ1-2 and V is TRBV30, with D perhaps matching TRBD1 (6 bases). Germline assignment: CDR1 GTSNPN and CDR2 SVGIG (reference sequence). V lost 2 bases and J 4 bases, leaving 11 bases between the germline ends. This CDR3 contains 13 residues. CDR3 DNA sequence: TGTGCCTGGAGTTCTGGGGGCCGCTATGGCTACACCTTC. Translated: CAWSSGGRYGYTF.

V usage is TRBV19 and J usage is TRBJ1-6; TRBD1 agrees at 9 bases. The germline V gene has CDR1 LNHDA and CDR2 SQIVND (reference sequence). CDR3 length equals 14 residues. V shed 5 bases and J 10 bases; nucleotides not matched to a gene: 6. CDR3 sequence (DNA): TGTGCCAGTAGTCTTAACAGGGGGCACTCACCCCTCCACTTT. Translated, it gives CASSLNRGHSPLHF.

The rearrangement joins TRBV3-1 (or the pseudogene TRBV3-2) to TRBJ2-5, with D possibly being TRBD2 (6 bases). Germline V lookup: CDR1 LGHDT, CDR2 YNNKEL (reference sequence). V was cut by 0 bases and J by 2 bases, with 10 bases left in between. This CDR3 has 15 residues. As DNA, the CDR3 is TGTGCCAGCAGCCAAGATCGGCGGGGTCAAGAGACCCAGTACTTC. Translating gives CASSQDRRGQETQYF.

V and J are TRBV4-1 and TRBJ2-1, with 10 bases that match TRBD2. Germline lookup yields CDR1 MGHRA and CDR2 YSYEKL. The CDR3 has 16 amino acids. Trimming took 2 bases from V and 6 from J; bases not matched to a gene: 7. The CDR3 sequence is CASSQPAGTSVNEQFF. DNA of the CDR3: TGCGCCAGCAGCCAACCCGCCGGGACTAGCGTCAATGAGCAGTTCTTC.

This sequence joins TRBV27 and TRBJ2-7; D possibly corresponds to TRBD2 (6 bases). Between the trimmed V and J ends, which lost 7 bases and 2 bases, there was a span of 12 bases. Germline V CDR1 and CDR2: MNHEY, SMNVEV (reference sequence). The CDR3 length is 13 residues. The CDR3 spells CASIMGGTYEQYF. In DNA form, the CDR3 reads TGTGCCAGCATCATGGGGGGTACCTACGAGCAGTACTTC.

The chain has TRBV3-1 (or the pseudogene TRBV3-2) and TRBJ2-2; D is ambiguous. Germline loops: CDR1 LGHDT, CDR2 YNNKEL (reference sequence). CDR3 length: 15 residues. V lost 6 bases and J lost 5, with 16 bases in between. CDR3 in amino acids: CASRDKRPDTGELFF. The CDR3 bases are TGTGCCAGCAGGGATAAGAGGCCTGATACCGGGGAGCTGTTTTTT.

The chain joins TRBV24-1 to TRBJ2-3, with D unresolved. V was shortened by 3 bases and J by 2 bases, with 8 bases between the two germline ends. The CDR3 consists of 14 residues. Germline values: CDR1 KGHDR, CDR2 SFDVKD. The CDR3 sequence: CATSDITNTDTQYF. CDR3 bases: TGTGCCACCAGTGATATCACTAACACAGATACGCAGTATTTT.

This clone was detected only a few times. The CDR3 reads CASSLGLAGGLLVEQFF. The CDR3 DNA sequence: TGCGCCAGCAGCTTGGGACTAGCGGGGGGGCTACTCGTTGAGCAGTTCTTC. The chain has TRBV5-1 and TRBJ2-1, with TRBD2 matching over 14 bases. Germline lookup yields CDR1 SGHRS and CDR2 YFSETQ. The CDR3 length is 17 residues. V lost 0 bases and J lost 9; bases outside the gene matches: 8. The full variable domain, with the rest looked up from reference TRBV5-1 and TRBJ2-1, is KAGVTQTPRYLIKTRGQQVTLSCSPISGHRSVSWYQQTPGQGLQFLFEYFSETQRNKGNFPGRFSGRQFSNSRSEMNVSTLELGDSALYLCASSLGLAGGLLVEQFFGPGTRLTVL.

CDR3 sequence: CASSSQGYEAFF. Here the CDR3 DNA reads TGCGCCAGCAGCTCACAGGGTTATGAAGCTTTCTTT. V usage is TRBV5-1 and J usage is TRBJ1-1, with a tentative D call TRBD1 (6 bases). The CDR3 consists of 12 residues. From germline, CDR1 is SGHRS and CDR2 YFSETQ. Trimming cost V 3 bases and J 7 bases, with 10 bases left between them.

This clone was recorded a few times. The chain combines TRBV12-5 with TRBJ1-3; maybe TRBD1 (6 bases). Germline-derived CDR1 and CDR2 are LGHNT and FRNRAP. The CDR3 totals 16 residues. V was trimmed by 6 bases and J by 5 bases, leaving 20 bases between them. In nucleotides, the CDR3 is TGTGCTAGTGGGCGAACTAATGGGGGCTTGAGAAACACCATATATTTT. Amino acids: CASGRTNGGLRNTIYF.

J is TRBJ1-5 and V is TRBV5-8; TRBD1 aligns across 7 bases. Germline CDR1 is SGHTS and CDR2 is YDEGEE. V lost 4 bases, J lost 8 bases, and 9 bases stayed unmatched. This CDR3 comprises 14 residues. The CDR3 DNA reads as TGTGCCAGCAGCCTGACAGGGTTTTCGGAGCCCCAGCATTTT. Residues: CASSLTGFSEPQHF. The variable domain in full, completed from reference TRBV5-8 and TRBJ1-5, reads EAGVTQSPTHLIKTRGQQATLRCSPISGHTSVYWYQQALGLGLQFLLWYDEGEERNRGNFPPRFSGRQFPNYSSELNVNALELEDSALYLCASSLTGFSEPQHFGDGTRLSIL.

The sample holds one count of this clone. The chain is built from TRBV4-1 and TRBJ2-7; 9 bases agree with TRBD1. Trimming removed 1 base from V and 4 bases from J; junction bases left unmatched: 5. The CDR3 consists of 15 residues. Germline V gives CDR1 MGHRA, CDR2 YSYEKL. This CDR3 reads CASSQGPGQGYEQYF. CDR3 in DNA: TGCGCCAGCAGCCAAGGCCCGGGACAGGGATACGAGCAGTACTTC.

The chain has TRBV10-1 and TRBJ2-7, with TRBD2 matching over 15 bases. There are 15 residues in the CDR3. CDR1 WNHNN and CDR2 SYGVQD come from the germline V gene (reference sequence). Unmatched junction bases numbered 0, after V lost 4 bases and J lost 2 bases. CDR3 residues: CASSGTSGRAYEQYF. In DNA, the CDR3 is TGCGCCAGCAGTGGGACTAGCGGGAGGGCCTACGAGCAGTACTTC.

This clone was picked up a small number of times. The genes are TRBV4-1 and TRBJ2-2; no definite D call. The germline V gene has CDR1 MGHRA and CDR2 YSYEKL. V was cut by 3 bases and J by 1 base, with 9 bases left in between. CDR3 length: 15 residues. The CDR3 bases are TGCGCCAGCAGCCAGAGGCAGATGAACACCGGGGAGCTGTTTTTT. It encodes CASSQRQMNTGELFF.

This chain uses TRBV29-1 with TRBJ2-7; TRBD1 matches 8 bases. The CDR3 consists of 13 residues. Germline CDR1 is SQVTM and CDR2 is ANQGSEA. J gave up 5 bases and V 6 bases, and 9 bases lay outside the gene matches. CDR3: CSVQGVLSDEQYF. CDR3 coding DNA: TGCAGCGTACAGGGGGTATTAAGCGACGAGCAGTACTTC.

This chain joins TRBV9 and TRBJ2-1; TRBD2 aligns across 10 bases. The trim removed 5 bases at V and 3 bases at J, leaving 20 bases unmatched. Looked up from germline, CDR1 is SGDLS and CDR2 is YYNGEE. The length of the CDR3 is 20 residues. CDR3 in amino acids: CASSIAPGLAPREDYNEQFF. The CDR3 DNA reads TGTGCCAGCAGTATAGCCCCGGGACTAGCGCCGCGAGAAGACTACAATGAGCAGTTCTTC.

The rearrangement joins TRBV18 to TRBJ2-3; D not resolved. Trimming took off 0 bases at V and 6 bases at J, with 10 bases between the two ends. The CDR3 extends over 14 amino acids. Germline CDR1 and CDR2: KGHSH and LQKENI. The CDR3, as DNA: TGTGCCAGCTCACCACCGAATGGTGAGGATACGCAGTATTTT. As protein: CASSPPNGEDTQYF. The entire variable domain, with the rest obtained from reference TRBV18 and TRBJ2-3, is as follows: NAGVMQNPRHLVRRRGQEARLRCSPMKGHSHVYWYRQLPEEGLKFMVYLQKENIIDESGMPKERFSAEFPKEGPSILRIQQVVRGDSAAYFCASSPPNGEDTQYFGPGTRLTVL.